These T cell receptor beta chains were read from a single sample in a study of T cells in Graves' hyperthyroidism and ophthalmopathy. TCRdb recomputed calls from the multiplex PCR reads with MiXCR, one row per CDR3 protein. The sample holds hundreds of thousands of distinct CDR3 sequences, less than 45% seen once. The material sequenced was peripheral blood or thyroid tissue (not recorded which). The origin of the receptors is an adult man with Graves' disease, either hyperthyroidism or ophthalmopathy (not recorded which). Each CDR3 is given with its conserved first and last residue. D genes are given only for firm matches. Only some rows state a clone size, as once, few, many or a class for expanded clones.

V gene,J gene,clone size,D gene,CDR3 DNA,CDR3 protein
TRBV25-1,TRBJ1-5,.,.,TGTGCTAGTCAGGGCTTAGGTGGCAATCAGCCCCAGCATTTT,CASQGLGGNQPQHF
TRBV2,TRBJ1-1,.,.,TGTGCCAGCAGTTACTCGACACCGAGCACTGAAGCTTTCTTT,CASSYSTPSTEAFF
TRBV20-1,TRBJ2-7,few,TRBD2,TGCAGTGCTAGTAGGGGGACTAGCGGATCCTACGAGCAGTACTTC,CSASRGTSGSYEQYF
TRBV14,TRBJ1-1,few,TRBD1,TGTGCCAGCAGACCAACGGGACAGGGGGAGGCTGAAGCTTTCTTT,CASRPTGQGEAEAFF
TRBV5-1,TRBJ1-3,many,.,TGTGCCAGCAGCTCCTTAGGAAACACCATATATTTT,CASSSLGNTIYF
TRBV6-5,TRBJ1-5,once,.,TGTGCCAGCAGTTACCCTGACAGCTCCAATCAGCCCCAGCATTTT,CASSYPDSSNQPQHF
TRBV10-3,TRBJ1-5,once,.,TGTGCCATCAGTGAAAGGGCAGGCAATCAGCCCCAGCATTTT,CAISERAGNQPQHF
TRBV12-3/TRBV12-4,TRBJ1-3,.,.,TGTGCCAGCAGTTTATTTGCCCAGGGTGGCACCATATATTTT,CASSLFAQGGTIYF
TRBV10-1,TRBJ2-7,.,.,TGTGCCAGCCGGGACACCGTGACCTACGAGCAGTACTTC,CASRDTVTYEQYF
TRBV7-9,TRBJ2-7,once,.,TGTGCCAGCAGCCGTCGTGGAGGCTACACCTACGAGCAGTACTTC,CASSRRGGYTYEQYF
TRBV12-3/TRBV12-4,TRBJ1-1,.,TRBD1,TGTGCCAGCAGTTTGGGGACAGGGCGTGATGAAGCTTTCTTT,CASSLGTGRDEAFF
TRBV4-2,TRBJ2-7,.,TRBD2,TGTGCCAGCAGCCTAAGCGGGGAGAGCTCCTACGAGCAGTACTTC,CASSLSGESSYEQYF
TRBV6-1,TRBJ1-1,.,TRBD1,TGTGCCAGCACGGGACAGGGGGCTCTTATTGAAGCTTTCTTT,CASTGQGALIEAFF
TRBV7-9,TRBJ1-1,many,.,TGTGCCAGCAGCTTAGTTCTGGAGGCTGAAGCTTTCTTT,CASSLVLEAEAFF
TRBV6-5,TRBJ2-7,.,TRBD2,TGTGCCAGCAGTAACTCAGCGGGGACCTACGAGCAGTACTTC,CASSNSAGTYEQYF
TRBV6-5,TRBJ1-1,.,.,TGTGCCAGCAGTTACAAAGCGGGGACTGAAGCTTTCTTT,CASSYKAGTEAFF
TRBV24-1,TRBJ1-1,.,.,TGTGCCACCAGTGATCAACAGCAGACAAACACTGAAGCTTTCTTT,CATSDQQQTNTEAFF
TRBV15,TRBJ1-6,many,.,TGTGCCACCAGCAGAGCGGCAGGCCTGGCGACACCCCTCCACTTT,CATSRAAGLATPLHF
TRBV6-5,TRBJ2-7,.,TRBD1,TGTGCCAGCAGTCCCGGGACAGGGTTCGAGCAGTACTTC,CASSPGTGFEQYF
TRBV20-1,TRBJ1-3,.,TRBD1,TGCAGTGCAAGCGACAGGGCCACTGGAAACACCATATATTTT,CSASDRATGNTIYF
TRBV20-1,TRBJ2-5,few,TRBD2,TGCAGTGTTACCCTGACTAGCGGGAGACAAGAGACCCAGTACTTC,CSVTLTSGRQETQYF
TRBV20-1,TRBJ2-7,.,TRBD1,TGCAGTGCTAGTCACGACAGGGGGATAGGGGAGCAGTACTTC,CSASHDRGIGEQYF